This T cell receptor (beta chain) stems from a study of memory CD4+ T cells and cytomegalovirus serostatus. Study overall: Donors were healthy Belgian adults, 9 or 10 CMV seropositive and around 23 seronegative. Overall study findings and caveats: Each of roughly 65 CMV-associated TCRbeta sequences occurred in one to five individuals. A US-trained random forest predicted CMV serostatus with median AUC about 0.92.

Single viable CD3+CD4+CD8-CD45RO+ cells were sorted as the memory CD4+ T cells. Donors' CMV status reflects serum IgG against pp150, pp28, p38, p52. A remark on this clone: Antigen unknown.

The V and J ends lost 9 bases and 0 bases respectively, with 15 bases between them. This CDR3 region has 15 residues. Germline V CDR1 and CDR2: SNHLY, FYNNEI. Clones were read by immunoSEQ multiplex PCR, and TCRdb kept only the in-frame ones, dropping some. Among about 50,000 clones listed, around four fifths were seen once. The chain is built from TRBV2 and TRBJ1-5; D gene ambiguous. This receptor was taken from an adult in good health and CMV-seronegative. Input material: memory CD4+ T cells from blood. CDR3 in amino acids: CASRGVRNSNQPQHF. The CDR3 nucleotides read TGTGCCAGTCGTGGGGTCCGGAATAGCAATCAGCCCCAGCATTTT.